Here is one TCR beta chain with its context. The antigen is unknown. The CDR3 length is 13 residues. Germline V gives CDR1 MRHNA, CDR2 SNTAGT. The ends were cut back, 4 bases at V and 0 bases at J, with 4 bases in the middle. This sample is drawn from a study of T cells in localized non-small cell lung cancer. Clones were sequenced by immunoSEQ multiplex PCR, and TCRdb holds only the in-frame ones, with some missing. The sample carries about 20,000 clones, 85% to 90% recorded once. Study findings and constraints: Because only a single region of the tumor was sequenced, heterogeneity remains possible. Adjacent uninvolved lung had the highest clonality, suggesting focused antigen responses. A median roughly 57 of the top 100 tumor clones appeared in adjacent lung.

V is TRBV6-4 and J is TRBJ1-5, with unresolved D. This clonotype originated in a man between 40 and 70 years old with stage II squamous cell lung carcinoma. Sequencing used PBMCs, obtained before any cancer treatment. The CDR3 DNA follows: TGTGCCAGCAGTGTGGATAGCAATCAGCCCCAGCATTTT. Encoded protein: CASSVDSNQPQHF.